These 2 T cell receptor beta chains came from one sample sequenced in a study of OX40 agonist ivuxolimab in advanced cancers. Libraries were prepared by immunoSEQ multiplex PCR; TCRdb keeps only in-frame clonotypes and omits some of them. The repertoire holds about 40,000 clones, with roughly 84% as singletons. The specimen was CD4+ or CD8+ T cells sorted from blood, collected in a trial of the OX40 agonist ivuxolimab. The source of these receptors is an adult with an advanced solid tumor such as melanoma, head and neck, liver or kidney cancer.

Worth noting for this clone: One end of the junction does not line up with germline, which may come from a read error. The chain is built from TRBV7-3 and TRBJ2-1; a possible D gene is TRBD2 (6 bases). CDR1 and CDR2 (germline): SGHTA, FQGTGA. CDR3 length: 17 residues. The CDR3 DNA reads TGTGCCAGCAGCTTTAGTCCTCTCCGGGACTCCTCCAATGAGCAGTTCTTC. Its translation is CASSFSPLRDSSNEQFF.

The J gene is TRBJ2-3, the V gene TRBV27; D is uncertain. The V and J ends lost 0 bases and 1 base respectively, with 8 bases between them. Germline lookup yields CDR1 MNHEY and CDR2 SMNVEV (reference sequence). CDR3 size: 15 residues. CDR3 sequence: CASSLSTVGTDTQYF. The CDR3 nucleotides are TGTGCCAGCAGTTTATCGACGGTAGGCACAGATACGCAGTATTTT.